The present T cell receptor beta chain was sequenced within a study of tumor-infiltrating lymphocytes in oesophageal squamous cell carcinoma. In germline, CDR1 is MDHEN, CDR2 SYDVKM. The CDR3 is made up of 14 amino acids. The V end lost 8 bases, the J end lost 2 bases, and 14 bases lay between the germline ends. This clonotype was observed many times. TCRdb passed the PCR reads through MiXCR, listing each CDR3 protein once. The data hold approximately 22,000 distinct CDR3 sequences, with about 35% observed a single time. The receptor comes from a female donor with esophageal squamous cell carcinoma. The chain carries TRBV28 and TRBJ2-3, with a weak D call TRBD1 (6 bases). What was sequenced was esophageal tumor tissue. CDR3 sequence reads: CASPPQGLTDTQYF. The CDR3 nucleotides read TGTGCCAGCCCTCCCCAGGGGCTCACAGATACGCAGTATTTT.